These T cell receptor beta chains were read from a single sample in a study of identical twins. In TCRdb, the 5' RACE reads were re-called with MiXCR into one record per CDR3 protein. This table holds 1.5 million or so distinct CDR3 sequences, around 33% found once. Sample: cord blood. These receptor sequences come from a newborn girl in good health. Each CDR3 is given with its conserved first and last residue. A D gene is named only where the DNA matches it firmly. Clone sizes are given selectively: once, few, many, or a class where the clone is expanded.

abundance	d_gene	v_gene	j_gene	CDR3nt	CDR3aa
.	TRBD2	TRBV7-6	TRBJ2-3	TGTGCCAGCAGCTTAGAGAGCGGGACTAGCACAGATACGCAGTATTTT	CASSLESGTSTDTQYF
.	.	TRBV6-6	TRBJ2-3	TGTGCCAGCAGCACGGAGGGTAGCACAGATACGCAGTATTTT	CASSTEGSTDTQYF
few	.	TRBV28	TRBJ2-5	TGTGCCAGCAGTACAAGGGGACACGATCACCTCCAAGAGATCCAGTACTTC	CASSTRGHDHLQEIQYF
.	.	TRBV30	TRBJ2-5	TGTGCCTGGAGTGGGGGTTTAGAGACCCAGTACTTC	CAWSGGLETQYF
.	.	TRBV11-2	TRBJ2-2	TGTGCCAGCAGCTTAGGATCGCTTACCGGGGAGCTGTTTTTT	CASSLGSLTGELFF
.	.	TRBV5-1	TRBJ2-6	TGCGCCAGCAGCCACGTTTCCTCTGGGGCCAACGTCCTGACTTTC	CASSHVSSGANVLTF
.	.	TRBV10-3	TRBJ2-5	TGTGCCATCAAAAGGGGAATTGGGTCAGAGACCCAGTCCTTC	CAIKRGIGSETQSF
few	.	TRBV12-3/TRBV12-4	TRBJ1-6	TGTGCCAGCAGTTTTGAGATTAATTCACCCCTCCACTTT	CASSFEINSPLHF
.	.	TRBV4-2	TRBJ1-1	TGTGCCAGCAGCCGGAGGGGGGTCGGAACCACTGAAGCTTTCTTT	CASSRRGVGTTEAFF
.	TRBD2	TRBV5-1	TRBJ2-2	TGCGCCAGCAGCTTGATGTCCGGGACTAGGTCCGGGGAGCTGTTTTTT	CASSLMSGTRSGELFF
few	.	TRBV4-2	TRBJ1-1	TGTGCCAGCAGCCAAGGAAATCGGCAGGGAACTTTCTTT	CASSQGNRQGTFF
many	TRBD2	TRBV6-5	TRBJ2-7	TGTGCCAGCAGTTCGGGGGGGCCCCATTCCTACGAGCAGTACTTC	CASSSGGPHSYEQYF
many	.	TRBV4-1	TRBJ2-4	TGCGCCAGCAGCCAAGAGGGGCGCAAAAACATTCAGTACTTC	CASSQEGRKNIQYF
few	.	TRBV7-2	TRBJ1-1	TGTGCCAGCAGCTTTCCCCTGAACACTGAAGCTTTCTTT	CASSFPLNTEAFF
.	.	TRBV9	TRBJ2-5	TGTGCCAGCAGCGCCCGAAGTGGGGGCCCCTTACAAGAGACCCAGTACTTC	CASSARSGGPLQETQYF
few	.	TRBV6-1	TRBJ2-4	TGTGCCAGCAGTGGGACCGGGACACCCAAAAACATTCAGTACTTC	CASSGTGTPKNIQYF
once	.	TRBV5-1	TRBJ2-1	TGCGCCAGCAGTCCAGGGATGGGGTACAATGAGCAGTTCTTC	CASSPGMGYNEQFF
.	.	TRBV24-1	TRBJ2-7	TGTGCCACCAGTGCTTCCGGGGCTCTCAATGAGCAGTACTTC	CATSASGALNEQYF
.	TRBD1	TRBV3-1	TRBJ1-2	TGTGCCAGCAGCCAATGGACCGGGACAGCTTATGGCTACACCTTC	CASSQWTGTAYGYTF
few	.	TRBV12-3/TRBV12-4	TRBJ2-3	TGTGCCAGCAGATCCGGGATGTCAACAGATACGCAGTATTTT	CASRSGMSTDTQYF
few	.	TRBV28	TRBJ1-4	TGTGCCAGCACGGCGTGGGGGACTGATGAAAAACTGTTTTTT	CASTAWGTDEKLFF
.	TRBD1	TRBV7-9	TRBJ1-2	TGTGCCAGCAGCGGACGACAGGGGGGGAGCTATGGCTACACCTTC	CASSGRQGGSYGYTF
.	.	TRBV7-6	TRBJ2-3	TGTGCCAGCAGCATATGGTCAGGGGGCACAGATACGCAGTATTTT	CASSIWSGGTDTQYF
.	.	TRBV10-3	TRBJ2-1	TGTGCCATCAGTGAGCCGCAGACTAGGTACAATGAGCAGTTCTTC	CAISEPQTRYNEQFF
few	TRBD1	TRBV20-1	TRBJ1-2	TGCAGTGCCCCGACAGGGGGAAGGGGCTATGGCTACACCTTC	CSAPTGGRGYGYTF
few	TRBD2	TRBV18	TRBJ2-5	TGTGCCAGCTCACCAGCGGCTAGCGGGAGAAAAATGGAGACCCAGTACTTC	CASSPAASGRKMETQYF
.	.	TRBV12-3/TRBV12-4	TRBJ2-1	TGTGCCAGCAGCCATGGGATCAATGAGCAGTTCTTC	CASSHGINEQFF
.	.	TRBV10-2	TRBJ2-7	TGCGCCAGCAGTGACGGGTTCGAGCAGTACTTC	CASSDGFEQYF
few	.	TRBV20-1	TRBJ2-7	TGCAGTGGGGCCGGGCTAGCGTCATACGAGCAGTACTTC	CSGAGLASYEQYF
.	.	TRBV20-1	TRBJ2-7	TGCAGTGCTAGACGACGGCCCATGGGATCCTACGAGCAGTACTTC	CSARRRPMGSYEQYF
few	TRBD2	TRBV15	TRBJ2-7	TGTGCCACCAGCAGAGGGGCTAGCGGGGGCCCCTACGAGCAGTACTTC	CATSRGASGGPYEQYF
.	.	TRBV20-1	TRBJ2-5	TGCAGTGCTAGGTGGAAGAAAGAGACCCAGTACTTC	CSARWKKETQYF
.	.	TRBV30	TRBJ1-5	TGTGCCTGGAGTGTACAACAGAATCAGCCCCAGCATTTT	CAWSVQQNQPQHF
many	.	TRBV29-1	TRBJ2-3	TGCAGCGTTGTAGGAACTACAGATACGCAGTATTTT	CSVVGTTDTQYF
.	.	TRBV20-1	TRBJ1-1	TGCAGTGCTAGACCCACCGGTTTCCAGTGGCGGGAAGAAGCTTTCTTT	CSARPTGFQWREEAFF
.	.	TRBV3-1	TRBJ2-7	TGTGCCAGCAGCCCTCTTACTCCTAGCTCCTACGAGCAGTACTTC	CASSPLTPSSYEQYF